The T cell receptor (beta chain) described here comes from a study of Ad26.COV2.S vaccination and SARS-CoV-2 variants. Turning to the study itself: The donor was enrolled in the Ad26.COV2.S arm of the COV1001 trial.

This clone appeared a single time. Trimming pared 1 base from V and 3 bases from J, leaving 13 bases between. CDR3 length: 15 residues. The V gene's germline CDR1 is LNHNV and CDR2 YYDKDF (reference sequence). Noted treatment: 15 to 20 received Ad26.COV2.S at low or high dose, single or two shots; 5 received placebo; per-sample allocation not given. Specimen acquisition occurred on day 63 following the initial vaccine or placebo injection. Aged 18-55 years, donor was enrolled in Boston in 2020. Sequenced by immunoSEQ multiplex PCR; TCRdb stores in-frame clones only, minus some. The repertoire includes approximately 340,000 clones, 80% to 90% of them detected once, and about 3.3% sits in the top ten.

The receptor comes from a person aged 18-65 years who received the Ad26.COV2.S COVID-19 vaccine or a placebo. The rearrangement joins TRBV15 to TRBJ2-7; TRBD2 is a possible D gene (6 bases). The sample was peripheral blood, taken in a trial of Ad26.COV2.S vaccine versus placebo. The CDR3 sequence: CATSRAATGDYEQYF. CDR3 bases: TGTGCCACCAGCAGAGCTGCAACGGGGGACTACGAGCAGTACTTC.